This TCR beta chain originates from a study of T cell changes during pregnancy in multiple sclerosis. This clone was found once. Libraries were prepared by immunoSEQ multiplex PCR; TCRdb keeps only in-frame clonotypes and omits some of them. The table shows some 87,000 clones, with 85% to 95% occurring only once. This CDR3 contains 17 residues. Deletions cut 4 bases from V and 2 bases from J, with 20 bases between. Germline values: CDR1 SGHTA, CDR2 FQGTGA. The TCR originated in a female donor with multiple sclerosis, enrolled in a pregnancy study. The input for sequencing was peripheral blood, taken in the first trimester of pregnancy. The chain recombines TRBV7-3 with TRBJ2-5; D is possibly TRBD2 (5 bases). The CDR3 nucleotides are TGTGCCAGCAGCTCCCCCCCCGGGGTGGACGGGCAAGAGACCCAGTACTTC. Its translation: CASSSPPGVDGQETQYF.